These 30 T cell receptor beta chains were sequenced from one sample in a study of response to subunit inactivated influenza vaccine. TCRdb recomputed calls from the RT-PCR reads with MiXCR, one row per CDR3 protein. The table lists about 520,000 distinct CDR3 sequences, around 9.9% of them singletons, with around 12% in the top ten. The sample was PBMCs from blood, taken 45 days after vaccination. All receptors derive from a man in his fifties who received an inactivated influenza vaccine.

V is TRBV2 and J is TRBJ1-6; TRBD1 is a possible D gene (5 bases). Trimming stripped 2 bases from V and 10 bases from J, with 18 bases between. The CDR3 loop spans 16 amino acids. From germline, CDR1 is SNHLY and CDR2 FYNNEI. The CDR3 region has the DNA TGTGCCAGCAGTGAACGTCGGGCAGGGTTTGGCTCACCCCTCCACTTT. Its translation: CASSERRAGFGSPLHF.

The gene calls are TRBV24-1 and TRBJ2-7, with D perhaps TRBD2 (6 bases). Trimming left V 4 bases short and J 3 bases short, with 15 bases between. This CDR3 has 15 amino acids. CDR1 is KGHDR and CDR2 is SFDVKD in the germline V gene. CDR3: CATSETGTSLYEQYF. CDR3 sequence (DNA): TGTGCCACCAGTGAGACCGGGACTTCCCTCTACGAGCAGTACTTC.

This chain joins TRBV20-1 and TRBJ2-7; unclear D gene. Germline lookup yields CDR1 DFQATT and CDR2 SNEGSKA (reference sequence). This CDR3 has 12 amino acids. V shed 5 bases and J shed 7 bases, with 15 bases lying between them. The CDR3 reads CSAVGPLKEQYF. In DNA form, the CDR3 reads TGCAGTGCTGTCGGCCCCTTGAAGGAGCAGTACTTC.

This clonotype occurred a few times. This chain connects TRBV12-3 or TRBV12-4 to TRBJ2-7; no clear D. With 2 bases removed from V and 2 bases from J, the gap between germline ends came to 10 bases. The CDR3 is made up of 14 amino acids. The CDR3 loop reads CASSLMGSAYEQYF. In DNA form, the CDR3 reads TGTGCCAGCAGTTTAATGGGATCGGCCTACGAGCAGTACTTC.

This clonotype has ten or more counts. The J gene is TRBJ2-2, the V gene TRBV12-3 or TRBV12-4; no firm D call. Trimming shortened V by 2 bases and J by 2 bases, and 9 bases separated the two germline ends. The CDR3 is 15 residues long. The CDR3, as DNA: TGTGCCAGCAGTTTATGGGGAACTAACACCGGGGAGCTGTTTTTT. Translation gives CASSLWGTNTGELFF.

The chain recombines TRBV5-6 with TRBJ2-1; the match to TRBD2 covers 9 bases. There are 15 residues in the CDR3. Looked up from germline, CDR1 is SGHDT and CDR2 is YYEEEE. V dropped 4 bases and J dropped 5; count of bases not matched to a gene: 7. CDR3 nucleotides: TGTGCCAGCAGCCTACCGGGACTAGCTAACAATGAGCAGTTCTTC. It encodes CASSLPGLANNEQFF.

This clonotype was recorded many times. The chain has TRBV12-3 or TRBV12-4 and TRBJ2-1; no clear D gene. The CDR3 sequence is 11 residues long. Deletions cut 5 bases from V and 7 bases from J, with 6 bases between. The CDR3 loop is CASSPKNEQFF. The CDR3, as DNA: TGTGCCAGCAGTCCAAAAAATGAGCAGTTCTTC.

Ten or more counts support this clonotype. Since no conserved phenylalanine or tryptophan closes the CDR3, a read error is the likely cause. This chain joins TRBV11-2 and TRBJ1-6; D unclear. The CDR3 loop spans 14 amino acids. Trimming stripped 3 bases from V and 0 bases from J, with 3 bases between. CDR1 SGHAT and CDR2 FQNNGV come from the germline V gene. As DNA, the CDR3 is TGTGCCAGCAGCTTGAGCTCCTATAATTCACCCCTCCACCTT. Translating gives CASSLSSYNSPLHL.

The chain is built from TRBV12-3 or TRBV12-4 and TRBJ2-3, with D perhaps TRBD1 or TRBD2 (5 bases each). This CDR3 spans 14 amino acids. V shed 9 bases and J shed 3 bases, with 16 bases lying between them. DNA for the CDR3: TGTGCCAGTATCAGGGTCGGGGCAACAGATACGCAGTATTTT. This codes for CASIRVGATDTQYF.

The chain joins TRBV5-6 to TRBJ1-2; weak D call: TRBD1 (5 bases). Per the germline V gene, CDR1 is SGHDT and CDR2 is YYEEEE. The CDR3 loop spans 14 amino acids. Between the trimmed V and J ends, which lost 3 bases and 6 bases, there was a span of 15 bases. The CDR3 DNA reads TGTGCCAGCAGCTCGGGACTGACTTCCCATGGCTACACCTTC. Translation gives CASSSGLTSHGYTF.

This clonotype was found many times. This chain uses TRBV5-1 with TRBJ1-6; 9 bases agree with TRBD1. The ends lost 4 bases at V and 5 bases at J; junction bases unmatched: 7. Germline loops: CDR1 SGHRS, CDR2 YFSETQ. The CDR3 totals 16 residues. DNA for the CDR3: TGCGCCAGCAGCCGGGACAGGGTCGAAAATAATTCACCCCTCCACTTT. Protein sequence: CASSRDRVENNSPLHF.

This chain uses TRBV20-1 with TRBJ1-6; weak D call: TRBD1 (6 bases). This CDR3 region has 14 residues. The V end was cut by 7 bases, the J end by 10 bases, with 20 bases between. In germline, CDR1 is DFQATT, CDR2 SNEGSKA (reference sequence). The CDR3 DNA follows: TGCAGTGTAGATCCCGGGACACTAAGATCACCCCTCCACTTT. It specifies CSVDPGTLRSPLHF.

With respect to this clonotype: A much bigger clone sits one base away, suggesting this may be a read error. The V call is TRBV12-3 or TRBV12-4, the J call TRBJ2-3; possibly TRBD1 for D (5 bases). The DNA end is a closer match to TRBJ1-5, so the J assignment may be wrong. The CDR3 extends over 14 amino acids. The CDR3 is CASRAGNPTDTQHF. The DNA of the CDR3 is TGTGCCAGCAGAGCAGGGAACCCCACAGATACGCAGCATTTT.

This clonotype has a handful of counts. The V and J genes are TRBV7-2 and TRBJ2-1; no reliable D call. Germline CDR1 SGHTA, CDR2 FQGNSA. Trimming pared 1 base from V and 10 bases from J, leaving 20 bases between. The CDR3 is made up of 16 amino acids. The CDR3 DNA is TGTGCCAGCAGCTTAGAGGGTTGGACCTGGGTTGAGGAGCAGTTCTTC. It translates to CASSLEGWTWVEEQFF.

This clonotype appeared many times. J is TRBJ2-5 and V is TRBV5-1; TRBD2 is a possible D gene (7 bases). The germline V gene encodes CDR1 SGHRS and CDR2 YFSETQ. The CDR3 consists of 14 residues. V was trimmed by 4 bases and J by 1 base, leaving 11 bases between them. The CDR3 region has the DNA TGCGCCAGCAGCCGGGGGGCAGGCCAAGAGACCCAGTACTTC. Translation: CASSRGAGQETQYF.

The rearrangement links TRBV29-1 to TRBJ2-7; D may correspond to TRBD1 or TRBD2 (6 bases each). The V end lost 5 bases, the J end lost 3 bases, and 11 bases lay between the germline ends. CDR1 and CDR2 from the germline V gene are SQVTM and ANQGSEA. The CDR3 sequence is 12 residues long. Written as DNA, the CDR3 is TGCAGCGTTATCGGAGGGGGCTACGAGCAGTACTTC. Its translation: CSVIGGGYEQYF.

This clonotype showed up many times. The chain has TRBV28 and TRBJ2-3, with 11 positions matching TRBD2. Per the germline V gene, CDR1 is MDHEN and CDR2 is SYDVKM. The CDR3 length is 19 residues. The J segment lost 0 bases and the V segment lost 5 bases, leaving 13 bases of the junction unmatched. CDR3 sequence reads: CASSEIGTSGRSSTDTQYF. The CDR3, as DNA: TGTGCCAGCAGTGAAATTGGGACTAGCGGAAGAAGTAGCACAGATACGCAGTATTTT.

This clonotype has a handful of counts. The V and J genes are TRBV5-6 and TRBJ1-2; 7 bases line up with TRBD1. Trimming removed 5 bases from V and 2 bases from J; junction bases left unmatched: 3. Per the germline V gene, CDR1 is SGHDT and CDR2 is YYEEEE. The CDR3 length is 13 residues. CDR3 in DNA: TGTGCCAGCAGACAGGGGATAAACTATGGCTACACCTTC. Translation: CASRQGINYGYTF.

Many counts were recorded for this clonotype. This chain joins TRBV28 and TRBJ2-3; TRBD1 matches at 7 bases. From germline, CDR1 is MDHEN and CDR2 SYDVKM. This CDR3 spans 15 amino acids. Trimming removed 7 bases from V and 2 bases from J; junction bases left unmatched: 9. The CDR3 is CASTTTGDFTDTQYF. The CDR3 bases are TGTGCCAGCACCACTACAGGGGATTTCACAGATACGCAGTATTTT.

This clonotype has ten or more counts. The V and J genes are TRBV29-1 and TRBJ2-5; D possibly corresponds to TRBD1 (5 bases). Germline values: CDR1 SQVTM, CDR2 ANQGSEA. The CDR3 has 12 amino acids. Trimming removed 6 bases from V and 4 bases from J, with 12 bases in between. CDR3 in amino acids: CSVAGASETQYF. CDR3 nucleotides: TGCAGCGTAGCTGGGGCTTCAGAGACCCAGTACTTC.

The chain joins TRBV6-2 or TRBV6-3 to TRBJ1-1; D may be TRBD1 (5 bases). The ends were cut back, 1 base at V and 2 bases at J, with 20 bases in the middle. The CDR3 spans 18 residues. Germline lookup yields CDR1 MNHEY and CDR2 SVGEGT. The CDR3 region is CASSYWAMFGGGNTEAFF. CDR3 nucleotide sequence: TGTGCCAGCAGTTACTGGGCTATGTTTGGTGGGGGAAACACTGAAGCTTTCTTT.

This clonotype came up a few times. The rearrangement uses TRBV6-2 or TRBV6-3 and TRBJ2-7, with 9 nucleotides matching TRBD2. Germline V gene data show CDR1 as MNHEY and CDR2 as SVGEGT. CDR3 length: 20 residues. Germline trimming cut 0 bases from V and 0 bases from J; bases unmatched to any gene: 15. Here the CDR3 DNA reads TGTGCCAGCAGTTACTCGCATCCGACTAGCGGAACCCGAAGCTCCTACGAGCAGTACTTC. Translating it yields CASSYSHPTSGTRSSYEQYF.

This clonotype was observed many times. The chain joins TRBV5-1 to TRBJ2-3, with D perhaps matching TRBD1 (6 bases). Deletions cut 4 bases from V and 6 bases from J, with 24 bases between. Germline V gene sequence: CDR1 SGHRS, CDR2 YFSETQ. This CDR3 is built from 17 residues. The CDR3 is CASSNSMGQSWGDTQYF. The CDR3 DNA follows: TGCGCCAGCAGCAACTCTATGGGACAATCGTGGGGGGATACGCAGTATTTT.

The V gene is TRBV5-1, the J gene TRBJ2-1; D possibly corresponds to TRBD2 (6 bases). The CDR3 contains 15 residues. V was pared by 3 bases and J by 5 bases, with 15 bases between. The germline CDR1 and CDR2 sequences are SGHRS and YFSETQ. The DNA of the CDR3 is TGCGCCAGCAGCTCGGGAGTCGGCGGCAACAATGAGCAGTTCTTC. Translated, it gives CASSSGVGGNNEQFF.

This clonotype has only a few counts. The chain recombines TRBV3-1 with TRBJ1-1; perhaps TRBD1 as D (5 bases). The CDR3 is 14 residues long. V lost 0 bases, J lost 3 bases, and 8 bases lay in between. The germline V gene has CDR1 LGHDT and CDR2 YNNKEL (reference sequence). The chain's CDR3 is CASSQEGTDTEAFF. CDR3 nucleotide sequence: TGTGCCAGCAGCCAAGAAGGGACGGACACTGAAGCTTTCTTT.

In this sample, this clonotype turned up many times. The V and J genes are TRBV4-3 and TRBJ1-6; 8 bases agree with TRBD1. The CDR3 totals 18 residues. V was clipped by 0 bases and J by 1 base; unmatched bases: 5. Per germline, CDR1 LGHNA and CDR2 YSLEER. CDR3 nucleotides: TGCGCCAGCAGCCAAGATGGACAGGGTATTTCCTATAATTCACCCCTCCACTTT. This translates into CASSQDGQGISYNSPLHF.

This clonotype came up a few times. DNA of the CDR3: TGCGCCAGCAGCCAAGGACTAGCGGGAGGTGTCTACGAGCAGTACTTC. This gives the protein CASSQGLAGGVYEQYF. This chain uses TRBV4-3 with TRBJ2-7; 13 bases map to TRBD2. Germline V CDR1 and CDR2: LGHNA, YSLEER. This CDR3 has 16 residues. The trim removed 1 base at V and 3 bases at J, leaving 3 bases unmatched.

This clonotype was observed at least ten times. The chain is built from TRBV5-1 and TRBJ1-1; 11 nucleotides align to TRBD1. The CDR3 has 19 amino acids. The trim removed 2 bases at V and 1 base at J, leaving 13 bases unmatched. The V gene's germline CDR1 is SGHRS and CDR2 YFSETQ. CDR3 DNA: TGCGCCAGCAGCTTACGTGGACAGGGGGCGCTGGTATGGAACACTGAAGCTTTCTTT. Translation: CASSLRGQGALVWNTEAFF.

The chain carries TRBV5-1 and TRBJ1-2; 7 nucleotides align to TRBD1. The V and J ends lost 0 bases and 4 bases, in that order; junction bases with no gene match: 6. The CDR3 spans 15 residues. In germline, CDR1 is SGHRS, CDR2 YFSETQ. This CDR3 is CASSLDDRVSYGYTF. DNA for the CDR3: TGCGCCAGCAGCTTGGACGACAGGGTGAGCTATGGCTACACCTTC.

The chain couples TRBV18 to TRBJ2-7; 7 nucleotides line up with TRBD1. The CDR3 totals 14 residues. CDR1 is KGHSH and CDR2 is LQKENI in the germline V gene. The V gene end was trimmed by 2 bases and the J gene end by 5 bases; junction bases not matched to a gene: 6. The CDR3 nucleotides are TGTGCCAGCTCACCAGATCGACAGGGAAACGAGCAGTACTTC. Translation gives CASSPDRQGNEQYF.